The sample holds a few counts of the clone carrying this T cell receptor beta chain. The authors isolated at least 6 million PBMCs per sample. The data derive from a study of blood T cells in healthy people across ages. The ends were cut back, 5 bases at V and 4 bases at J, with 18 bases in the middle. Germline CDR1 reads DFQATT; CDR2 reads SNEGSKA (reference sequence). The CDR3 is 14 amino acids. Together with a sample-barcoded 5' primer, a J-beta primer mix was included in a second PCR lasting about 7 to 11 cycles. TCRdb processed the 5' RACE reads anew with MiXCR; each CDR3 protein has one entry. The sample shows almost 550,000 distinct CDR3 sequences, under 30% of them seen only once. This same sample was also part of a study on T cells of mothers and their children. Turning to that study: The people who donated were a few healthy Caucasian mothers and their six children. Amplification in the second PCR used the M1S primer, which added sample barcodes and 2-4 random nucleotides.

Sequencing was carried out using blood. The V call is TRBV20-1, the J call TRBJ2-7, with a possible D match to TRBD1 (6 bases). The TCR was taken from a boy younger than 18 in good health. The CDR3 loop reads CSARPRGTRYEQYF. DNA of the CDR3: TGCAGTGCTCGGCCCAGGGGAACTAGGTACGAGCAGTACTTC.